This TCR beta chain derives from a study of T cell responses to AZD1222 COVID-19 vaccine (dated by TCRdb to the early 2020s). About the investigation overall: TCR sequencing was performed for about 250 trial participants, of whom approximately 200 were given two doses of AZD1222 and about 25 were given two doses of MenACWY control vaccine. Trial participants were enrolled by age into subgroups of 18-55, 56-69 and 70-plus years, and roughly 160, 29 and 62 TCR-sequenced participants, respectively, were included in these subgroups. The research as a whole found: Because no day 14 peak-response samples were available, repertoires were characterized only after the peak T cell response. Spike-specific TCR breadth and depth rose significantly after two AZD1222 doses compared with day 0 and with MenACWY recipients. The whole spike protein was spanned by vaccine-associated CD4 TCRs, and dominant responses were seen in regions 160-218 and 743-854. Conclusions about previously exposed vaccinees are limited because only six or seven AZD1222 recipients were SARS-CoV-2 seropositive at baseline. Participants were mostly white British and included more females than males, and it was suggested by the authors that clonal diversity may have been underestimated. Reportedly, almost half of the unique spike-specific TCRs recognized epitopes lying outside the regions that are mutated in the B.1.351 and B.1.1.7 variants. The 56-69-year group was small, and its depth increase did not reach significance, likely because of low power.

Remarks on this clone: Its antigen remains unidentified. Base qualities are not at hand, and no much larger clone is one base apart.

The CDR3 regions of human TCRbeta chains were analyzed by immunosequencing. In the original analysis: TCRs in the repertoires were compared against a reference library of SARS-CoV-2-specific TCRs that had been generated with the MIRA antigen-specificity platform. Breadth was defined as the fraction of unique TCRs that were SARS-CoV-2-associated. Depth was defined as the fraction of total T cells that were SARS-CoV-2-associated. Using the MIRA data, each spike-specific TCR was assigned both to the spike region to which the TCR was reactive and to a CD4 or CD8 class. Log10-transformed breadth and depth values were compared by one-way ANOVA with Sidak's multiple comparisons tests. This is the immuneACCESS table as TCRdb keeps it, with only in-frame sequences that have V and J called. A part of the clones is gone; compared with another copy, unresolved V genes explain less than half, and the rest is unexplained. V and J calls and clone size are given by that table; D and trimming were obtained from the DNA. The sample table shows about 45,000 clones, and approximately 90% are seen once. The ten biggest clones cover around 1.1% of the sample.

The time point label of this sample denotes: about 28 days (+/-7) after the second vaccine dose. AZD1222 recipients whose second dose came at about 4 weeks and those whose second dose came at about 12 weeks were combined into one group, since spike-specific TCR depth and breadth did not differ between the two schedules. Vaccinee samples came from UK trials COV001 and COV002, including a single-blind randomized controlled phase 2/3 trial of AZD1222 (ChAdOx1 nCoV-19) in healthy adults. For TCRbeta chain sequencing, PBMC samples from trial participants were taken at day 0 and at day 28 after the second dose. V is trimmed back by 6 bases and J by 4 bases, and the junction contains 8 bases that no gene match accounts for. Counted from cysteine to phenylalanine, this CDR3 has 16 amino acids. Only the CDR3 region is kept as DNA, spanning 48 bases read in frame from base 1. Looking up the germline V gene yields CDR1 SNHLY and CDR2 FYNNEI.

This sample comprised peripheral blood, obtained 28 days after the second AZD1222 dose. This TCR derives from an adult who received the AZD1222 COVID-19 vaccine. The V gene is TRBV2 and the J gene is TRBJ2-7; TRBD2 lines up with 14 middle nucleotides. This receptor has the CDR3 CASRSGTSGRGYEQYF. The sequenced DNA: TGTGCCAGCAGAAGCGGGACTAGCGGGAGAGGATACGAGCAGTACTTC.